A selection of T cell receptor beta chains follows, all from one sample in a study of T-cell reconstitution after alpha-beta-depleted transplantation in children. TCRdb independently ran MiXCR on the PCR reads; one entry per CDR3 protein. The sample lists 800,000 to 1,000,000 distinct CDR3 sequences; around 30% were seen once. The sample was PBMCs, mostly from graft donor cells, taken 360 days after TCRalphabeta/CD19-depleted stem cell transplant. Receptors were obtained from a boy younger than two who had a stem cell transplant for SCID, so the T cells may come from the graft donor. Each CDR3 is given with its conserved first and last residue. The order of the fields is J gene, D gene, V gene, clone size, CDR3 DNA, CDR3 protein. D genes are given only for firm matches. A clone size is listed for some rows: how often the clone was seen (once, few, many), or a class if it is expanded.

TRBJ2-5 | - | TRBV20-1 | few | TGCAGTGCTAGGCGAGTCCTCGGGGAGACCCAGTACTTC | CSARRVLGETQYF
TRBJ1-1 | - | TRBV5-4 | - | TGTGCCAGCAGCTCTAGGGTGAACACTGAAGCTTTCTTT | CASSSRVNTEAFF
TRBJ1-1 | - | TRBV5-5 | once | TGTGCCAGCAGCTTGGGAGTGAAAACTGAAGCTTTCTTT | CASSLGVKTEAFF
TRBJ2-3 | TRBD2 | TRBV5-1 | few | TGCGCCAGCAGCTTGGCGTCGACTAGCGGCACAGATACGCAGTATTTT | CASSLASTSGTDTQYF
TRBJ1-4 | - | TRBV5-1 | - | TGCGCCAGCAGCTTCTTGGGGGGTCCAGCTGAAAAACTGTTTTTT | CASSFLGGPAEKLFF
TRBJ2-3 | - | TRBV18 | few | TGTGCCAGCTCACGCAGGGGACACCGCACAGATACGCAGTATTTT | CASSRRGHRTDTQYF
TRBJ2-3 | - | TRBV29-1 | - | TGCAGCGTTGGTAGGGGGGCCAGCACAGATACGCAGTATTTT | CSVGRGASTDTQYF
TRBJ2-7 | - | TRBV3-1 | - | TGTGCCAGCAGCCAATACTCCTACGAGCAGTACTTC | CASSQYSYEQYF
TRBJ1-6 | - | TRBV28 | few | TGTGCCAGCACCCAGATTCCGAGTAATTCACCCCTCCACTTT | CASTQIPSNSPLHF
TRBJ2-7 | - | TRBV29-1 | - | TGCAGCGTTGAGTCGGACCCCAGCTCCTACGAGCAGTACTTC | CSVESDPSSYEQYF
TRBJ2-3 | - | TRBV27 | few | TGTGCCAGCAGGGAAAGACAGGCCCTGGAGGCGGCGACGCAGTATTTT | CASRERQALEAATQYF
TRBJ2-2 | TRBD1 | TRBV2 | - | TGTGCCAGCAGTTTGGACAGGTTTAACACCGGGGAGCTGTTTTTT | CASSLDRFNTGELFF
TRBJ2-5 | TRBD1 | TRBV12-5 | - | TGTGCTAGTGGGACAGGACAGGTCCAAGAGACCCAGTACTTC | CASGTGQVQETQYF
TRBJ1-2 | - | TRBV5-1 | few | TGCGCCAGCAGCTTGGCCGAAGACAGGCGGTATGGCTACACCTTC | CASSLAEDRRYGYTF
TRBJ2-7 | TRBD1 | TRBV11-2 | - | TGTGCCAGCAGCCTGTACAGGGGTAGTTACGAGCAGTACTTC | CASSLYRGSYEQYF
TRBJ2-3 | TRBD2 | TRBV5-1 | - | TGCGCCAGCAGGGCCGCGGGGGGGGATACGCAGTATTTT | CASRAAGGDTQYF
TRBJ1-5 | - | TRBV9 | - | TGTGCCAGCAGCGGACGGGGGGATAGCAATCAGCCCCAGCATTTT | CASSGRGDSNQPQHF
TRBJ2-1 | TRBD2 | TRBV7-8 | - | TGTGCCAGCAGCTTACTGCTAGCGGGGAGGGATGAGCAGTTCTTC | CASSLLLAGRDEQFF
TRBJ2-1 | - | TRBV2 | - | TGTGCCAGCAGTAGTCAGCCTTACAATGAGCAGTTCTTC | CASSSQPYNEQFF
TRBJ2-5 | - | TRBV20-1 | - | TGCAGTGCTAATAGGGCGGACCAAGAGACCCAGTACTTC | CSANRADQETQYF
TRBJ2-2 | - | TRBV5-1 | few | TGCGCCAGCCGGCAGGAAGTCACCGGGGAGCTGTTTTTT | CASRQEVTGELFF
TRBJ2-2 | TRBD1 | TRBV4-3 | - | TGCGCCAGCAGCCAGTCCCGGGACAGGGTTGGCGGGGAGCTGTTTTTT | CASSQSRDRVGGELFF
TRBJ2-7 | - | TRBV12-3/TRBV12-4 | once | TGTGCCAGCAGTTTAGCGGCCGCCTCCCTCGAGCAGTACTTC | CASSLAAASLEQYF
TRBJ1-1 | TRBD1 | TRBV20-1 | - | TGCAGTGTCGGGACAGGGGACACTGAAGCTTTCTTT | CSVGTGDTEAFF
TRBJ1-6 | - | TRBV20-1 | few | TGCAGTGCTAGAGATGGGACCTATTCACCCCTCCACTTT | CSARDGTYSPLHF
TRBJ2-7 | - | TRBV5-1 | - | TGCGCCAGCAGGGGGAAGGGGCACTACGAGCAGTACTTC | CASRGKGHYEQYF
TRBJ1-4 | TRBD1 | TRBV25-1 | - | TGTGCCAGCAGTAAATCCGGGACAGGGACTGAAAAACTGTTTTTT | CASSKSGTGTEKLFF
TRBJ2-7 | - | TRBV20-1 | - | TGCAGTGCCCGGGCACCTTCCTACGAGCAGTACTTC | CSARAPSYEQYF
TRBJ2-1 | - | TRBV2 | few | TGTGCCAGCAGTCTTCCGGTGAATGAGCAGTTCTTC | CASSLPVNEQFF
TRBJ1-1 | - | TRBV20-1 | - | TGCAGTGCTAGGGTCAACTCTGAAGCTTTCTTT | CSARVNSEAFF
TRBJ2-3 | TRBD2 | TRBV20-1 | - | TGCAGTGCTAGAGAGGGGGGGACGGGCGCAGATACGCAGTATTTT | CSAREGGTGADTQYF
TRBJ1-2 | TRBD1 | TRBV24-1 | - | TGTGCCACCAGTGATAACCGGGACAGGGGGAATGGCTACACCTTC | CATSDNRDRGNGYTF
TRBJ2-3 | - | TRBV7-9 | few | TGTGCCAGCTGTCTCCTGGGACCGGGTACGCAGTATTTT | CASCLLGPGTQYF
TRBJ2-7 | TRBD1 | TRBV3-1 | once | TGTGCCAGCAGCCTCTTAGGGACAGGGAGCGGGGAGCAGTACTTC | CASSLLGTGSGEQYF
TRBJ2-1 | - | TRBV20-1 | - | TGCAGTGCTTCATTCCCGGGACGAATAGTCTCCTACAATGAGCAGTTCTTC | CSASFPGRIVSYNEQFF
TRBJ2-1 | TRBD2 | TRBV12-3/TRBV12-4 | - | TGTGCCAGCAGTCGGCGACTAGCGGGGGGGAATGAGCAGTTCTTC | CASSRRLAGGNEQFF
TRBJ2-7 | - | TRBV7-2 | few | TGTGCCAGCAGCTTAGTCTCAGACCCTCCCGAGCAGTACTTC | CASSLVSDPPEQYF
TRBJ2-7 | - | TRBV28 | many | TGTGCCAGCAGTCCCCTTCCAGACACCTACTACGAGCAGTACTTC | CASSPLPDTYYEQYF
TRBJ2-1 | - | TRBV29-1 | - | TGCAGCGGAACGGAGGCTCTAGAGCAGTTCTTC | CSGTEALEQFF
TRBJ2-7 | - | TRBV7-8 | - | TGTGCCAGCAGCCAGTTCCCCGGGACTCAAAACTACGAGCAGTACTTC | CASSQFPGTQNYEQYF
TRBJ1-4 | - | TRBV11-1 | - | TGTGCCAGCAGCTACCGCCCAGTTACAACTAATGAAAAACTGTTTTTT | CASSYRPVTTNEKLFF
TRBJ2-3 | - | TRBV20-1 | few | TGCAGTGCTAGCGGGGGCCGGGATACGCAGTATTTT | CSASGGRDTQYF
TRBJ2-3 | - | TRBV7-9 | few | TGTGCCAGCAGCTTTTCGGTCTGGCCCCTATCCGAATCTAGCACAGATACGCAGTATTTT | CASSFSVWPLSESSTDTQYF
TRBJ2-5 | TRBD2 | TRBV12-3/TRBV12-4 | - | TGTGCCAGCAGCCCATATCCGGGACTAGCGGGGGGGCCCATCGGGACCCAGTACTTC | CASSPYPGLAGGPIGTQYF
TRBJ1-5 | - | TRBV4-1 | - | TGCGCCAGCAGCCAAGATTTCGGGCTCAACAATCAGCCCCAGCATTTT | CASSQDFGLNNQPQHF
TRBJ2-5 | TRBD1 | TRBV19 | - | TGTGCCAGTAGCGGACAGGGGCGACCTCAGGGGACCCAGTACTTC | CASSGQGRPQGTQYF
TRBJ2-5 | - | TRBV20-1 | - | TGCAGTGCTAGATGGGGGACGGGCAAGGAGACCCAGTACTTC | CSARWGTGKETQYF
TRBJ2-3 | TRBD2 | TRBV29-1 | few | TGCAGCTCAATCGGGACTAGCGGTGTTTCCACAGATACGCAGTATTTT | CSSIGTSGVSTDTQYF
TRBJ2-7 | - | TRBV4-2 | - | TGTGCCAGCAGCCCTCAGGGACTTTCAATTTACGAGCAGTACTTC | CASSPQGLSIYEQYF
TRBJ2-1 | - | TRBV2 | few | TGTGCCAGCAGGGTGGGGGAGAGCTCCTACAATGAGCAGTTCTTC | CASRVGESSYNEQFF
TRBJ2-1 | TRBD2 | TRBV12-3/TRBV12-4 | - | TGTGCCAGCAGACTGAAATTATATCGTCCCGGGACTAGCGGGGGCCGTTCCTACAATGAGCAGTTCTTC | CASRLKLYRPGTSGGRSYNEQFF
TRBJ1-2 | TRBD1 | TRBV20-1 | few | TGCAGTGCCTATGACAGGGGGTCGTTCCATGGCTACACCTTC | CSAYDRGSFHGYTF
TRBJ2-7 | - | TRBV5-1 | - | TGCGCCAGCAGCGCTATAAACCTGGGACGGTCCTACGAGCAGTACTTC | CASSAINLGRSYEQYF
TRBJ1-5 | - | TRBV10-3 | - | TGTGCCATCAGTTTCAGTTCCAAACAGCCCCAGCATTTT | CAISFSSKQPQHF
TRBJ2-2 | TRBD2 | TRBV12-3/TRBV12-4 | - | TGTGCCAGCAGTTTACGTCGACTAGCGGGGTTCTCCGGGGAGCTGTTTTTT | CASSLRRLAGFSGELFF
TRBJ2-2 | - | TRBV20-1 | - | TGCAGTGCTCCTCTGGGGGGGACAATGAACACCGGGGAGCTGTTTTTT | CSAPLGGTMNTGELFF
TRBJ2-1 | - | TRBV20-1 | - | TGCAGTGCTAGACAGCCGAGCTCCTACAATGAGCAGTTCTTC | CSARQPSSYNEQFF